This TCR beta chain was sequenced for a study of T cell responses to AZD1222 COVID-19 vaccine (dated by TCRdb to about 2021). Turning to the overall study: A total of more than 230 trial participants underwent TCR sequencing, of whom nearly 210 received two doses of AZD1222 and about 25 received two doses of the MenACWY control vaccine. Enrollment into the trials was organized by age into subgroups of 18-55, 56-69 and 70-plus years, and those subgroups contained roughly 150, 30 and 60 TCR-sequenced participants, respectively.

The CDR3 regions of human TCRbeta chains were analyzed by immunosequencing. Per the original workflow: Repertoire TCRs were checked for matches against a reference library of SARS-CoV-2-specific TCRs that had been generated using the MIRA antigen-specificity platform. Breadth meant the fraction of unique TCRs that were SARS-CoV-2-associated, whereas depth meant the fraction of total T cells that were SARS-CoV-2-associated. Using the MIRA data, each spike-specific TCR was mapped to the spike region that the TCR reacts to and placed in a CD4 or CD8 class. Log10-transformed breadth and depth values were compared by one-way ANOVA with Sidak's multiple comparisons tests. TCRdb holds this immuneACCESS table with in-frame rearrangements only. Some clones are missing; in checked studies, unresolved V genes explain under half, and the rest has no known cause. V and J calls and clone size are given by that table; D and trimming were obtained from the DNA. The sample table contains approximately 160,000 clones; only one count was recorded for 90% to 95% of them. The ten largest clones take up roughly 5% of the sample.

The CDR3 covers 18 residues, taking in both the cysteine and the phenylalanine. The retained sequence is limited to the CDR3, 54 bases, with the frame set at the first base. CDR1 KGHSH and CDR2 LQKENI were looked up in the germline V gene. Here V drops 1 base and J drops 0 bases, and the junction holds 5 bases not matched to any gene. Findings and caveats that apply to the study as a whole: A significant rise in spike-specific TCR breadth and depth was observed after two AZD1222 doses relative to day 0 and relative to MenACWY recipients. Nearly half of unique spike-specific TCRs reportedly recognized epitopes outside regions mutated in the B.1.351 and B.1.1.7 variants. The 56-69-year group was small, and its depth increase did not reach significance, likely because of low power. The whole spike protein was spanned by vaccine-associated CD4 TCRs, and dominant responses were seen in regions 160-218 and 743-854. Only five or six AZD1222 recipients were SARS-CoV-2 seropositive at baseline, limiting conclusions about previously exposed vaccinees. Most participants were white British and females outnumbered males, and the authors suggested that clonal diversity may have been underestimated. Because no day 14 peak-response samples were available, the repertoires could be characterized only after the peak T cell response.

The time point label, as the study defines it: about 28 days (+/-7) after the second vaccine dose. AZD1222 recipients whose second dose came at about 4 weeks and those whose second dose came at about 12 weeks were combined into one group, since spike-specific TCR depth and breadth did not differ between the two schedules. Vaccinee samples came from UK trials COV001 and COV002, including a single-blind randomized controlled phase 2/3 trial of AZD1222 (ChAdOx1 nCoV-19) in healthy adults. Trial participant PBMC samples were collected at day 0 and day 28 after the second dose for TCRbeta chain sequencing. Note on this clone: Its antigen specificity is not known. Base qualities were left out, and no much larger clone turns up one base away.

The clonotype was recovered from an adult who received the AZD1222 COVID-19 vaccine. The sequence is built from TRBV18 and TRBJ2-2; 10 of the junction bases match TRBD1. Specimen: peripheral blood, collected 28 days after the second AZD1222 dose. The DNA sequence follows: TGTGCCAGCTCACCACGGGACAGGGGACAAACGAACACCGGGGAGCTGTTTTTT. This encodes CASSPRDRGQTNTGELFF. Outside the CDR3, residues come from the reference TRBV18 and TRBJ2-2 proteins, so the full variable domain is: NAGVMQNPRHLVRRRGQEARLRCSPMKGHSHVYWYRQLPEEGLKFMVYLQKENIIDESGMPKERFSAEFPKEGPSILRIQQVVRGDSAAYFCASSPRDRGQTNTGELFFGEGSRLTVL.